Described below is a single T cell receptor (beta chain) sequence and its context. Its antigen is not identified. The data were obtained in a study of cytomegalovirus exposure and HLA in healthy donors. General study points: No immune exposure information besides CMV serostatus was available.

V was shortened by 5 bases and J by 3 bases, with 11 bases between the two germline ends. The CDR3 contains 13 residues. CDR1 is ENHRY, CDR2 SYGVKD, per germline. The PCR ran on 60 Vbeta and 13 Jbeta primers. Assay used: immunoSEQ multiplex PCR; TCRdb lists only in-frame clones, some missing. The table shows some 100,000 clones, with around 70% occurring only once. Sample: PBMCs. This receptor was identified in a woman between 70 and 85 years old in good health and CMV-seropositive. This chain links TRBV10-3 with TRBJ2-7; a weak D match, TRBD1 (6 bases). For the CDR3, the DNA is TGTGCCATCAGTCCCCGGGACAACTACGAGCAGTACTTC. This translates into CAISPRDNYEQYF.